A single sample is the source of the 12 T cell receptor beta chains below, sequenced in a study of CD8+ T cells in alopecia areata. As for treatment: oral pan-JAK inhibitor, 5-10 mg twice daily. Extraction and reverse transcription of RNA yielded cDNA as the sequencing template. Some clones are missing from TCRdb's copy, which holds only in-frame ones; the method was immunoSEQ multiplex PCR. The repertoire consists of under 150,000 clones, with 53% occurring once and the leading ten covering approximately 0.5%. Sequencing was performed on CD4+ T cells sorted from blood, taken at week 4, from a patient treated with tofacitinib. The receptor source for this set is a human donor with alopecia areata.

This clone has only one observation. The chain uses TRBV5-1 and TRBJ2-6; 10 bases match TRBD2. CDR1 is SGHRS and CDR2 is YFSETQ in the germline V gene. Trimming took 0 bases from V and 0 from J; bases not matched to a gene: 3. The CDR3 covers 18 residues. CDR3 residues: CASSLGASGSSGANVLTF. The CDR3 region has the DNA TGCGCCAGCAGCTTGGGGGCTAGCGGGAGCTCTGGGGCCAACGTCCTGACTTTC.

J is TRBJ2-2 and V is TRBV30, with TRBD2 identical over 9 bases. J gave up 4 bases and V 0 bases, and 6 bases lay outside the gene matches. The CDR3 spans 16 residues. Per the germline V gene, CDR1 is GTSNPN and CDR2 is SVGIG (reference sequence). CDR3 nucleotides: TGTGCCTGGAGTGTAGGCCCAGCGGGAGGCACCGGGGAGCTGTTTTTT. Protein sequence: CAWSVGPAGGTGELFF.

This clone was counted between two and nine times. V and J are TRBV7-8 and TRBJ1-1; 8 positions agree with TRBD1. This CDR3 is 14 amino acids long. Losses at the gene ends were 5 bases for V and 6 bases for J; bases not matched to a gene: 8. Germline V lookup: CDR1 SGHVS, CDR2 FQNEAQ. This CDR3 reads CASSGRQGRSEAFF. CDR3 DNA: TGTGCCAGCAGCGGCCGACAGGGGCGATCTGAAGCTTTCTTT.

The gene calls are TRBV4-1 and TRBJ2-1; 11 positions agree with TRBD2. CDR3 size: 15 residues. Germline V gives CDR1 MGHRA, CDR2 YSYEKL. Germline trimming cut 8 bases from V and 6 bases from J; bases unmatched to any gene: 9. The CDR3 sequence: CASQVAGGYVNEQFF. CDR3 bases: TGCGCCAGCCAGGTAGCGGGAGGGTACGTCAATGAGCAGTTCTTC.

The V gene is TRBV29-1, the J gene TRBJ1-1; D is unclear. The CDR3 length is 17 residues. Germline values: CDR1 SQVTM, CDR2 ANQGSEA. V was pared by 6 bases and J by 1 base, with 24 bases between. CDR3 in amino acids: CSVLPNSGRTKNTEAFF. The CDR3 DNA follows: TGCAGCGTCCTTCCGAATAGCGGGAGAACAAAGAACACTGAAGCTTTCTTT.

The chain recombines TRBV4-1 with TRBJ2-7; 11 nucleotides align to TRBD2. Germline CDR1 reads MGHRA; CDR2 reads YSYEKL. The CDR3 has 13 amino acids. J gave up 5 bases and V 5 bases, and 2 bases lay outside the gene matches. The CDR3 DNA follows: TGCGCCAGCAGCAAACTAGCGGGAGACGAGCAGTACTTC. It codes for CASSKLAGDEQYF.

The chain carries TRBV13 and TRBJ2-1; 9 nucleotides line up with TRBD2. The CDR3 spans 16 residues. V gave up 5 bases and J gave up 2 bases; unmatched junction bases: 7. Germline lookup yields CDR1 PRHDT and CDR2 FYEKMQ (reference sequence). The CDR3, as DNA: TGTGCCAGCAGCCTGTTAGCGGGAGTTACCTACAATGAGCAGTTCTTC. Translation gives CASSLLAGVTYNEQFF.

The V gene is TRBV29-1, the J gene TRBJ1-5, with a possible D match to TRBD1 (5 bases). V was trimmed by 4 bases and J by 9 bases, leaving 16 bases between them. Per the germline V gene, CDR1 is SQVTM and CDR2 is ANQGSEA. The CDR3 sequence is 13 residues long. The CDR3 sequence is CSVAEGPDGPQHF. DNA for the CDR3: TGCAGCGTTGCGGAGGGGCCCGACGGGCCCCAGCATTTT.

This chain links TRBV2 with TRBJ1-2; TRBD1 aligns across 8 bases. The V segment lost 6 bases and the J segment 7 bases; nucleotides outside the gene matches: 4. Germline-derived CDR1 and CDR2 are SNHLY and FYNNEI. The CDR3 is 12 residues long. CDR3 loop: CASRVDRAGYTF. CDR3 bases: TGTGCCAGCAGGGTGGACAGGGCTGGCTACACCTTC.

This clone has a handful of counts. The rearrangement uses TRBV29-1 and TRBJ2-3, with D possibly being TRBD2 (6 bases). CDR1 and CDR2 (germline): SQVTM, ANQGSEA. V was clipped by 7 bases and J by 5 bases, with 19 bases between them. The CDR3 has 14 amino acids. This CDR3 is CSAVLAPPGDTQYF. The CDR3 region has the DNA TGCAGCGCCGTACTAGCCCCTCCCGGAGATACGCAGTATTTT.

CDR3 amino acids: CASKQDRANTEAFF. CDR3 DNA: TGTGCCAGCAAACAAGACAGGGCGAACACTGAAGCTTTCTTT. The chain couples TRBV27 to TRBJ1-1; 7 bases are shared with TRBD1. With V trimmed by 7 bases and J by 1 base, 6 bases remained unmatched. The CDR3 sequence is 14 residues long. The germline CDR1 and CDR2 sequences are MNHEY and SMNVEV (reference sequence).

This clone was seen only a few times. The chain recombines TRBV6-5 with TRBJ1-2; D gene unclear. There are 13 residues in the CDR3. The V end lost 6 bases, the J end lost 0 bases, and 8 bases lay between the germline ends. Looked up from germline, CDR1 is MNHEY and CDR2 is SVGAGI. CDR3 protein: CASSRSANYGYTF. The CDR3 nucleotides are TGTGCCAGCAGCCGCAGTGCTAACTATGGCTACACCTTC.